These 31 T cell receptor beta chains were sequenced from one sample in a study of beta chain features in type 1 diabetes. Every bit of the isolated RNA underwent reverse transcription, so sequencing read expressed TCRB transcripts. Profiled with immunoSEQ multiplex PCR; TCRdb holds only in-frame clones, not every one. The sample includes fewer than 250,000 clones, 68% seen only once; the top ten take approximately 0.053%. The source material was naive CD4+ T cells from blood. The receptors originated from a man younger than 40 in good health.

The chain carries TRBV6-6 and TRBJ2-7; D might be TRBD1 (6 bases). CDR1 and CDR2 from the germline V gene are MNHNY and SVGAGI (reference sequence). Deletions cut 6 bases from V and 2 bases from J, with 17 bases between. The CDR3 has 15 amino acids. The CDR3 protein is CASRDSDSDAYEQYF. CDR3 nucleotide sequence: TGTGCCAGCAGGGACTCGGACAGCGATGCCTACGAGCAGTACTTC.

The rearrangement uses TRBV7-2 and TRBJ2-5; 7 bases are shared with TRBD2. The CDR3 runs to 14 residues. Germline V gives CDR1 SGHTA, CDR2 FQGNSA. Germline trimming cut 1 base from V and 5 bases from J; bases unmatched to any gene: 4. The CDR3 here is CASSLDRGDETQYF. CDR3 nucleotides: TGTGCCAGCAGCTTAGATCGGGGGGACGAGACCCAGTACTTC.

The V and J genes are TRBV10-3 and TRBJ2-3; D uncertain. The CDR3 sequence is 12 residues long. Trimming pared 4 bases from V and 5 bases from J, leaving 7 bases between. From germline, CDR1 is ENHRY and CDR2 SYGVKD. CDR3 amino acids: CAISALLDTQYF. CDR3 in DNA: TGTGCCATCAGTGCTCTTTTAGATACGCAGTATTTT.

This clone was recorded a few times. The rearrangement links TRBV30 to TRBJ1-1; D unresolved. V dropped 4 bases and J dropped 0 bases, with 12 bases sitting between them. This CDR3 contains 14 residues. Germline V gene lookup returns CDR1 GTSNPN and CDR2 SVGIG (reference sequence). The CDR3 is CAWNGGVMNTEAFF. Written as DNA, the CDR3 is TGTGCCTGGAACGGCGGGGTCATGAACACTGAAGCTTTCTTT. Complete variable domain (other parts from reference TRBV30 and TRBJ1-1): SQTIHQWPATLVQPVGSPLSLECTVEGTSNPNLYWYRQAAGRGLQLLFYSVGIGQISSEVPQNLSASRPQDRQFILSSKKLLLSDSGFYLCAWNGGVMNTEAFFGQGTRLTVV.

In this sample, this clone turned up a few times. The rearrangement joins TRBV7-2 to TRBJ1-1; D is undetermined. V was cut by 2 bases and J by 0 bases, with 1 base left in between. The germline V gene has CDR1 SGHTA and CDR2 FQGNSA. The CDR3 consists of 12 residues. The DNA of the CDR3 is TGTGCCAGCAGCTTAATGAACACTGAAGCTTTCTTT. It is translated as CASSLMNTEAFF. The full variable domain, with the rest looked up from reference TRBV7-2 and TRBJ1-1, is GAGVSQSPSNKVTEKGKDVELRCDPISGHTALYWYRQSLGQGLEFLIYFQGNSAPDKSGLPSDRFSAERTGGSVSTLTIQRTQQEDSAVYLCASSLMNTEAFFGQGTRLTVV.

This clone showed up just once. The chain recombines TRBV5-4 with TRBJ2-1; 7 positions agree with TRBD1. Losses at the gene ends were 0 bases for V and 8 bases for J; bases not matched to a gene: 8. The CDR3 has 15 residues. CDR1 SGHNT and CDR2 YYREEE come from the germline V gene (reference sequence). DNA of the CDR3: TGTGCCAGCAGCTTGGGACAGGGAGAGGTATATGAGCAGTTCTTC. Its translation is CASSLGQGEVYEQFF.

This CDR3 is CASSLTRDRGTDTQYF. The CDR3 DNA follows: TGTGCCAGCAGCTTAACGCGAGACAGGGGCACAGATACGCAGTATTTT. J is TRBJ2-3 and V is TRBV7-2, with TRBD1 matching 7 bases. J lost 1 base, V lost 2 bases, and 6 bases had no gene match. Germline loops: CDR1 SGHTA, CDR2 FQGNSA. There are 16 residues in the CDR3.

The chain uses TRBV29-1 and TRBJ1-1; D not resolved. Germline V CDR1 and CDR2: SQVTM, ANQGSEA. V was pared by 6 bases and J by 4 bases, with 9 bases between. CDR3 length: 11 residues. The CDR3 protein is CSVWGGTEAFF. The CDR3 bases are TGCAGCGTCTGGGGTGGCACTGAAGCTTTCTTT.

The CDR3 DNA reads TGTGCCAGCACTCCCACCTGGGCTGAAGCTTTCTTT. Translating gives CASTPTWAEAFF. The rearrangement joins TRBV4-2 to TRBJ1-1; unclear D gene. Between the trimmed V and J ends, which lost 7 bases and 6 bases, there was a span of 12 bases. Germline CDR1 reads LGHNA; CDR2 reads YNFKEQ. The CDR3 extends over 12 amino acids.

This clone was counted between two and nine times. This sequence joins TRBV29-1 and TRBJ2-1; D possibly corresponds to TRBD2 (6 bases). This CDR3 is built from 15 residues. Trimming removed 8 bases from V and 0 bases from J, with 17 bases in between. The germline gives CDR1 SQVTM, CDR2 ANQGSEA. The CDR3 here is CSTSGGKRSYNEQFF. CDR3 nucleotide sequence: TGCAGCACCTCCGGCGGGAAGCGCTCCTACAATGAGCAGTTCTTC.

The chain employs TRBV30 and TRBJ2-7, with D unresolved. Germline CDR1 GTSNPN, CDR2 SVGIG (reference sequence). V lost 1 base, J lost 3 bases, and 10 bases lay in between. CDR3 size: 13 residues. The CDR3 reads CAWSGLVYYEQYF. The DNA for the CDR3 is TGTGCCTGGAGTGGTCTGGTATACTACGAGCAGTACTTC.

This clone was detected only a few times. V gene TRBV2 combines with J gene TRBJ2-5; 7 nucleotides agree with TRBD2. This CDR3 is built from 14 residues. Germline loops: CDR1 SNHLY, CDR2 FYNNEI. V shed 6 bases and J 4 bases; nucleotides not matched to a gene: 8. The CDR3 DNA reads as TGTGCCAGCAGCCGGACTAGTAGCGTAGAGACCCAGTACTTC. This sequence encodes CASSRTSSVETQYF. The full variable domain, with the rest looked up from reference TRBV2 and TRBJ2-5, is EPEVTQTPSHQVTQMGQEVILRCVPISNHLYFYWYRQILGQKVEFLVSFYNNEISEKSEIFDDQFSVERPDGSNFTLKIRSTKLEDSAMYFCASSRTSSVETQYFGPGTRLLVL.

V usage is TRBV11-2 and J usage is TRBJ2-3, with D possibly called TRBD1 or TRBD2 (7 bases each). The CDR3 has 16 residues. Germline lookup yields CDR1 SGHAT and CDR2 FQNNGV. Trimming took off 3 bases at V and 3 bases at J, with 16 bases between the two ends. The CDR3 loop reads CASSFPTGEGTDTQYF. In nucleotides, the CDR3 is TGTGCCAGCAGCTTCCCAACAGGGGAGGGGACAGATACGCAGTATTTT.

This clone has a single count. The same CDR3 also results from other DNA sequences found in this sample. V usage is TRBV15 and J usage is TRBJ2-7; 8 bases line up with TRBD1. This CDR3 is 14 amino acids long. The junction had 0 bases not matched to a gene; V was cut back by 0 bases and J by 2 bases. Germline V lookup: CDR1 LNHNV, CDR2 YYDKDF (reference sequence). The CDR3 sequence is CATSRDRGPYEQYF. The CDR3 region has the DNA TGTGCCACCAGCAGAGACAGGGGGCCCTACGAGCAGTACTTC.

In its sample, this clone was seen a few times. J is TRBJ2-1 and V is TRBV9; a weak D match, TRBD2 (5 bases). V was shortened by 3 bases and J by 0 bases, with 10 bases between the two germline ends. The germline gives CDR1 SGDLS, CDR2 YYNGEE. This CDR3 is built from 15 residues. In DNA form, the CDR3 reads TGTGCCAGCAGCGGTAAGCGGAGCTCCTACAATGAGCAGTTCTTC. It specifies CASSGKRSSYNEQFF.

The V gene is TRBV5-4, the J gene TRBJ1-6, with 7 bases fitting TRBD1. Germline V gene lookup returns CDR1 SGHNT and CDR2 YYREEE (reference sequence). This CDR3 contains 15 residues. V lost 6 bases to trimming and J lost 9 bases; unmatched junction nucleotides: 12. CDR3 nucleotide sequence: TGTGCCAGCACCCTATGGGGGACAGAAGGTTCACCCCTCCACTTT. Protein product: CASTLWGTEGSPLHF.

The chain carries TRBV29-1 and TRBJ2-5; 7 nucleotides align to TRBD1. Germline loops: CDR1 SQVTM, CDR2 ANQGSEA. V shed 5 bases and J 3 bases; nucleotides not matched to a gene: 6. The CDR3 consists of 13 residues. CDR3 in amino acids: CSVRKGAEETQYF. DNA for the CDR3: TGCAGCGTTCGGAAGGGGGCTGAAGAGACCCAGTACTTC.

Comment on this clone: Different DNA sequences within this sample yield the same CDR3. The chain recombines TRBV9 with TRBJ2-5, with D possibly TRBD1 on 5 matching bases. Germline V lookup: CDR1 SGDLS, CDR2 YYNGEE. Trimming took 1 base from V and 5 from J, leaving 9 bases between them. The length of the CDR3 is 13 residues. The CDR3 protein is CASSVSGQETQYF. In nucleotides, the CDR3 is TGTGCCAGCAGCGTATCAGGGCAGGAGACCCAGTACTTC.

The CDR3 coding sequence is TGTGCCAGCAGCCATTATCTAGAGACGCCTCAGTACTTC. It yields the protein CASSHYLETPQYF. V is TRBV14 and J is TRBJ2-5, with D unclear. The CDR3 is 13 amino acids. Germline loops: CDR1 SGHDN, CDR2 FVKESK. Trimming removed 3 bases at V and 11 bases at J, with 16 bases between.

The rearrangement joins TRBV7-2 to TRBJ2-3; perhaps TRBD2 as D (5 bases). Germline V lookup: CDR1 SGHTA, CDR2 FQGNSA. This CDR3 has 15 residues. Trimming cost V 4 bases and J 2 bases, with 13 bases left between them. The CDR3 protein is CASSYPPGNTDTQYF. DNA of the CDR3: TGTGCCAGCAGCTACCCCCCGGGGAACACAGATACGCAGTATTTT.

The CDR3 coding sequence is TGTGCCAGCCGATCATTAGACGCTGGTTTCTACGAGCAGTACTTC. This codes for CASRSLDAGFYEQYF. The gene calls are TRBV6-5 and TRBJ2-7, with D unclear. The V gene lost 8 bases and the J gene lost 3 bases, with 20 bases spanning the gap. The CDR3 is 15 residues long. Germline lookup yields CDR1 MNHEY and CDR2 SVGAGI.

This clone was detected a few times. The chain has TRBV29-1 and TRBJ2-7, with no clear D. CDR3 length equals 11 residues. Trimming removed 7 bases from V and 4 bases from J, with 11 bases in between. From germline, CDR1 is SQVTM and CDR2 ANQGSEA. CDR3 in amino acids: CSALAPYEQYF. Written as DNA, the CDR3 is TGCAGCGCCCTTGCCCCATACGAGCAGTACTTC.

This clone has a handful of counts. In DNA form, the CDR3 reads TGCGCCAGCAGCCCCGGGGTGAGGGCGGATAATGAGCAGTTCTTC. Translation: CASSPGVRADNEQFF. V and J are TRBV5-1 and TRBJ2-1; D possibly corresponds to TRBD2 (5 bases). This CDR3 spans 15 amino acids. V dropped 4 bases and J dropped 7 bases, with 18 bases sitting between them. Germline V gives CDR1 SGHRS, CDR2 YFSETQ.

This clone was picked up one time. V is TRBV18 and J is TRBJ2-7, with a possible D match to TRBD1 (7 bases). CDR3 size: 15 residues. Trimming removed 0 bases from V and 5 bases from J, with 14 bases in between. Per germline, CDR1 KGHSH and CDR2 LQKENI. This chain's CDR3 is CASSPPPRGTDEQYF. CDR3 in DNA: TGTGCCAGCTCACCACCCCCCCGGGGGACAGACGAGCAGTACTTC.

This chain joins TRBV6-5 and TRBJ2-6; no reliable D call. CDR1 and CDR2 (germline): MNHEY, SVGAGI. This CDR3 comprises 15 residues. V shed 6 bases and J shed 1 base, with 10 bases lying between them. CDR3 in amino acids: CASRPGESGANVLTF. DNA of the CDR3: TGTGCCAGCAGGCCTGGAGAATCTGGGGCCAACGTCCTGACTTTC.

This chain links TRBV5-6 with TRBJ2-3, with TRBD2 matching over 13 bases. The V gene end was trimmed by 2 bases and the J gene end by 4 bases; junction bases not matched to a gene: 1. The V gene's germline CDR1 is SGHDT and CDR2 YYEEEE. This CDR3 is built from 15 residues. The CDR3 DNA follows: TGTGCCAGCAGCTTACTAGCGGGGGGGCCAGATACGCAGTATTTT. Translated, it gives CASSLLAGGPDTQYF.

The rearrangement uses TRBV30 and TRBJ1-4, with D unresolved. Trimming left V 2 bases short and J 5 bases short, with 15 bases between. Germline CDR1 GTSNPN, CDR2 SVGIG (reference sequence). The CDR3 is 15 amino acids. CDR3 in DNA: TGTGCCTGGAGTTCCCAAGCGGGAGGGAATGAAAAACTGTTTTTT. The encoded protein is CAWSSQAGGNEKLFF.

The chain couples TRBV30 to TRBJ1-1, with D possibly TRBD1 on 5 matching bases. V lost 6 bases and J lost 4, with 15 bases in between. The CDR3 covers 13 residues. Germline V gene lookup returns CDR1 GTSNPN and CDR2 SVGIG (reference sequence). Here the CDR3 reads CACGDGRSTEAFF. For the CDR3, the DNA is TGTGCCTGTGGGGACGGGAGGAGCACTGAAGCTTTCTTT.

The rearrangement uses TRBV23-1 and TRBJ2-7, with 8 positions matching TRBD2. TRBV23-1 is an open reading frame, and its role is uncertain. Trimming removed 5 bases from V and 4 bases from J; junction bases left unmatched: 16. This CDR3 comprises 17 residues. CDR3 sequence: CASSGQKTSETTYEQYF. The CDR3 bases are TGCGCCAGCAGTGGGCAGAAGACTAGCGAGACAACTTACGAGCAGTACTTC.

Here the CDR3 DNA reads TGTGCCAGCAGTGTTAGCGGGGTTCAAGAGACCCAGTACTTC. This translates into CASSVSGVQETQYF. J is TRBJ2-5 and V is TRBV2, with TRBD2 matching 8 bases. V trimming: 4 bases; J trimming: 2 bases; junction bases outside the gene matches: 3. From germline, CDR1 is SNHLY and CDR2 FYNNEI. The CDR3 has 14 residues.

The chain carries TRBV5-1 and TRBJ1-5; the D is unclear. V was cut by 0 bases and J by 1 base, with 5 bases left in between. Germline loops: CDR1 SGHRS, CDR2 YFSETQ. The CDR3 covers 14 residues. The CDR3 reads CASSLEGSNQPQHF. In DNA form, the CDR3 reads TGCGCCAGCAGCTTGGAAGGAAGCAATCAGCCCCAGCATTTT.